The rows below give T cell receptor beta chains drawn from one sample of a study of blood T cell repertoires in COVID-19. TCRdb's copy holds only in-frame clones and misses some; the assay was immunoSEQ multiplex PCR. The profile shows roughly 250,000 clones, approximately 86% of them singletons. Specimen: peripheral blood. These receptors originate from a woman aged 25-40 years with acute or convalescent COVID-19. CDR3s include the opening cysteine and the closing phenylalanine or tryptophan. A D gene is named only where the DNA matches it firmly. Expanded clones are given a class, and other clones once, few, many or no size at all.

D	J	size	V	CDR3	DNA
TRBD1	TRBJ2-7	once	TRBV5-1	CASSRQGSEQYF	TGCGCCAGCAGTAGACAGGGCAGCGAGCAGTACTTC
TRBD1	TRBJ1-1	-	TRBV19	CASSVGTVNTEAFF	TGTGCCAGTAGTGTCGGGACAGTGAACACTGAAGCTTTCTTT
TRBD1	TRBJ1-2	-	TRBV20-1	CSASSAQGYYGYTF	TGCAGTGCTAGTTCAGCACAGGGGTACTATGGCTACACCTTC
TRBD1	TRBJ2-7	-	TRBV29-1	CSAKGRTGSYEQYF	TGCAGCGCCAAGGGGAGGACAGGGTCCTACGAGCAGTACTTC
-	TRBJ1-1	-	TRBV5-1	CASSYGGTEAFF	TGCGCCAGCAGCTACGGGGGCACTGAAGCTTTCTTT
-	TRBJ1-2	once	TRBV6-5	CASSYRGFNYGYTF	TGTGCCAGCAGTTACCGGGGATTTAACTATGGCTACACCTTC
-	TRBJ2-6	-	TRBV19	CASSIVARGSGANVLTF	TGTGCCAGTAGTATTGTTGCGAGAGGGTCTGGGGCCAACGTCCTGACTTTC
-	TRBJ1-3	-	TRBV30	CAWRIGAGASWTIYF	TGTGCCTGGAGAATCGGGGCAGGGGCCTCGTGGACCATATATTTT
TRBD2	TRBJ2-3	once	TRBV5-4	CAIRTSGRADTQYF	TGTGCCATTAGGACTAGCGGGAGGGCAGATACGCAGTATTTT
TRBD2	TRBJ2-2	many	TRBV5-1	CASSASGRSTGELFF	TGCGCCAGCAGCGCTAGCGGGAGGTCCACCGGGGAGCTGTTTTTT
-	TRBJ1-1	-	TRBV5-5	CASSSGNTEAFF	TGTGCCAGCAGCTCAGGGAACACTGAAGCTTTCTTT
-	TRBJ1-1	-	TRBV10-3	CAISESEVNTEAFF	TGTGCCATCAGTGAGTCAGAGGTTAACACTGAAGCTTTCTTT
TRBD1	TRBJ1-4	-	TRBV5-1	CASSPGTGSVNEKLFF	TGCGCCAGCAGCCCTGGGACAGGGAGCGTTAATGAAAAACTGTTTTTT
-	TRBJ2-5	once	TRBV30	CAWSPLAGRETQYF	TGTGCCTGGAGCCCACTAGCCGGGAGAGAGACCCAGTACTTC
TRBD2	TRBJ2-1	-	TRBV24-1	CATSDLIGTSGRKTDNEQFF	TGTGCCACCAGTGACCTTATCGGGACTAGCGGGAGAAAGACCGACAATGAGCAGTTCTTC
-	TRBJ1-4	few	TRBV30	CAWSKQSEKLFF	TGTGCCTGGAGTAAACAAAGTGAAAAACTGTTTTTT
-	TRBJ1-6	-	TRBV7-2	CASSLMSSYNSPLHF	TGTGCCAGCAGCTTAATGAGCTCCTATAATTCACCCCTCCACTTT
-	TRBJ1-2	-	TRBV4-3	CASSRTDRNYGYTF	TGCGCCAGCAGCCGTACCGACAGAAACTATGGCTACACCTTC
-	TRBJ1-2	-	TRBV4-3	CASSQVFGPNYGYTF	TGCGCCAGCAGCCAAGTATTCGGTCCTAACTATGGCTACACCTTC
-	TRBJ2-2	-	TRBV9	CASSVALAGTNTGELFF	TGTGCCAGCAGCGTAGCCCTAGCAGGTACGAACACCGGGGAGCTGTTTTTT
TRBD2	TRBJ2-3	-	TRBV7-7	CASSFLAGGITDTQYF	TGTGCTAGCAGCTTTCTAGCGGGAGGGATCACAGATACGCAGTATTTT
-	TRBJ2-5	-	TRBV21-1	CASSPRPGVGPPETQYF	TGTGCCAGCAGCCCTCGACCGGGGGTCGGGCCTCCAGAGACCCAGTACTTC
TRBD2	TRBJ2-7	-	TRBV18	CASSPPRLADSYEQYF	TGTGCCAGCTCACCACCGAGACTAGCGGACTCCTACGAGCAGTACTTC
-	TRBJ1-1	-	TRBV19	CAIYSGTRNTEAFF	TGTGCCATCTATTCTGGGACACGGAACACTGAAGCTTTCTTT
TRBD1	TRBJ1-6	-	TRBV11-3	CASSPPGQGVSPLHF	TGTGCCAGCAGCCCACCGGGACAGGGAGTATCACCCCTCCACTTT
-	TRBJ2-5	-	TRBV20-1	CSARGGETQYF	TGCAGTGCTCGTGGCGGAGAGACCCAGTACTTC
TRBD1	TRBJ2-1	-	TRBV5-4	CASSLGQGNEQFF	TGTGCCAGCAGCTTGGGACAGGGGAATGAGCAGTTCTTC
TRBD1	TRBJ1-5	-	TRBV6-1	CASSDAQGARQPQHF	TGTGCCAGCAGTGACGCGCAGGGGGCGCGTCAGCCCCAGCATTTT
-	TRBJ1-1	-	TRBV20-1	CSASLGSGNGAFF	TGCAGTGCTAGTCTTGGGTCAGGGAACGGAGCTTTCTTT
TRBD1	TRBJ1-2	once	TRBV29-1	CSVEDRGFYGYTF	TGCAGCGTTGAGGACAGGGGCTTTTATGGCTACACCTTC
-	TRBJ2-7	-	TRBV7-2	CASSPSRRGWFDEQYF	TGTGCCAGCAGCCCCTCCCGTAGAGGTTGGTTTGACGAGCAGTACTTC
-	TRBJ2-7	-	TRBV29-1	CSVFISYEQYF	TGCAGCGTCTTTATCTCCTACGAGCAGTACTTC
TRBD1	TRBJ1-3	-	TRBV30	CAWSATGGAGNTIYF	TGTGCCTGGAGTGCTACAGGGGGCGCAGGAAACACCATATATTTT
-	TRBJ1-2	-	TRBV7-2	CASSPGQSYGYTF	TGTGCCAGCAGCCCCGGACAGTCCTATGGCTACACCTTC
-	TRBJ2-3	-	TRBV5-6	CASSQSFGADTQYF	TGTGCCAGTAGCCAGTCCTTCGGGGCAGATACGCAGTATTTT
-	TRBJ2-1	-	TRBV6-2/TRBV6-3	CASSYGTTSYNEQFF	TGTGCCAGCAGTTACGGGACAACCAGCTACAATGAGCAGTTCTTC
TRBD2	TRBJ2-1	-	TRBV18	CASSPGLAAIGEQFF	TGTGCCAGCTCACCAGGACTAGCGGCAATCGGTGAGCAGTTCTTC
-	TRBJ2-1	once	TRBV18	CASSPVFRGGDEQFF	TGTGCCAGCTCACCGGTGTTTAGGGGTGGCGATGAGCAGTTCTTC
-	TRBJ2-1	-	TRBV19	CASSIGGSGYNEQFF	TGTGCCAGTAGTATAGGAGGGAGTGGGTACAATGAGCAGTTCTTC